This T cell receptor beta chain was profiled in a study of blood T cell repertoires in COVID-19. Study at large: The United States, Italy and Spain provided the acute and convalescent COVID-19 samples.

Participants' reported clinical history set cohort assignment. CDR1 is LNHDA, CDR2 SQIVND, per germline (reference sequence). The CDR3 is 12 residues long. J was trimmed by 5 bases and V by 6 bases; bases with no gene match: 3. Produced via immunoSEQ multiplex PCR; TCRdb's table is partial and in-frame only. The top ten clones hold less than 6% of a sample with approximately 160,000 clones, around 81% of them seen once. The TCR was taken from a man between 40 and 49 years old who had recovered from COVID-19. The sequencing sample was made of PBMCs or T cells enriched from blood (not recorded which). The chain carries TRBV19 and TRBJ2-7; TRBD2 matches 8 bases. In DNA form, the CDR3 reads TGTGCCAGTAGGGGACTAGGTGACGAGCAGTACGTC. It yields the protein CASRGLGDEQYV.